The present T cell receptor beta chain was sequenced within a study of blood T cell repertoires in COVID-19. Overall study: The United States, Italy and Spain supplied acute and convalescent COVID-19 samples. The cDNA or gDNA used as material had been derived from T cells, B-cell-depleted T cells, or PBMCs.

This clone has more than one count but fewer than ten. Across 24 US areas, participants ranged in age from roughly 18 to 89 years. Cohorts were determined from participant-reported clinical history. Profiling relied on immunoSEQ multiplex PCR, and the TCRdb table lists in-frame clones only, not all of them. Of approximately 450,000 clones in the sample, 75% to 90% were seen once. The receptor comes from a man aged 30 to 45 who had recovered from COVID-19. Sequencing input: PBMCs or T cells enriched from blood (not recorded which).

The CDR3 nucleotides read TGTGCCAGCAGCGTCGGGACTGCCACTCACTCCTACGAGCAGTACTTC. Protein product: CASSVGTATHSYEQYF. The chain links TRBV9 to TRBJ2-7; D may be TRBD2 (6 bases). Germline V gene data show CDR1 as SGDLS and CDR2 as YYNGEE. V was clipped by 2 bases and J by 0 bases, with 15 bases between them. The CDR3 runs 16 residues.